The next 26 T cell receptor beta chains were all read from a single sample in a study of T-cell memory formation after mild COVID-19. TCRdb ran MiXCR on the 5' RACE reads and lists one entry per CDR3 protein. The top ten clones hold 12% of a sample with fewer than 700,000 distinct CDR3 sequences, roughly 17% of them seen once. Sequenced sample: PBMCs or a T cell subset sorted from them (not recorded which). These receptors all come from an adult woman who had mild COVID-19 (a few samples of this study predate the infection). Cell type and time point are not known.

This clonotype came up a few times. This chain joins TRBV7-9 and TRBJ2-1; 7 bases match TRBD2. CDR3 length equals 14 residues. V gave up 1 base and J gave up 8 bases; unmatched junction bases: 5. In germline, CDR1 is SEHNR, CDR2 FQNEAQ (reference sequence). In nucleotides, the CDR3 is TGTGCCAGCAGCTTAGTGGGACGGGGGGATGAGCAGTTCTTC. Its translation: CASSLVGRGDEQFF.

This clonotype was seen only a few times. V and J are TRBV24-1 and TRBJ2-3, with D uncertain. Per germline, CDR1 KGHDR and CDR2 SFDVKD. This CDR3 region has 16 residues. V gave up 3 bases and J gave up 0 bases, with 12 bases separating them. The CDR3 is CATSDLTTASTDTQYF. The CDR3 DNA reads TGTGCCACCAGTGATCTGACGACCGCAAGCACAGATACGCAGTATTTT.

The genes are TRBV6-1 and TRBJ2-3; the match to TRBD2 covers 11 bases. Unmatched junction bases numbered 12, after V lost 7 bases and J lost 3 bases. Germline lookup yields CDR1 MNHNS and CDR2 SASEGT. This CDR3 has 17 residues. For the CDR3, the DNA is TGTGCCAGCATTAATAGCGGGGGGGCAGCTACTACAGATACGCAGTATTTT. This encodes CASINSGGAATTDTQYF.

DNA of the CDR3: TGTGCCACCTCTCCAGCGGCGGGAGGTTATGAGCAGTTCTTC. Protein sequence: CATSPAAGGYEQFF. The V call is TRBV7-3, the J call TRBJ2-1; 8 bases agree with TRBD2. The CDR3 has 14 residues. Germline V gene data show CDR1 as SGHTA and CDR2 as FQGTGA. V gave up 10 bases and J gave up 8 bases; unmatched junction bases: 13.

This clonotype showed up many times. V is TRBV4-2 and J is TRBJ2-3; 7 bases are a match to TRBD2. Germline V lookup: CDR1 LGHNA, CDR2 YNFKEQ. The CDR3 has 14 residues. V shed 0 bases and J 11 bases; nucleotides not matched to a gene: 8. CDR3 bases: TGTGCCAGCAGCCAAGACCGGGAGGTGCCCGGGCAGTATTTT. It yields the protein CASSQDREVPGQYF.

This clonotype was recorded many times. The V call is TRBV12-3 or TRBV12-4, the J call TRBJ1-6; D is ambiguous. V lost 2 bases, J lost 7 bases, and 6 bases lay in between. The CDR3 has 13 amino acids. The CDR3 reads CASSLTVNSPLHF. CDR3 in DNA: TGTGCCAGCAGTTTAACAGTCAATTCACCCCTCCACTTT.

This clonotype occurred a few times. This chain connects TRBV30 to TRBJ2-1; D is unclear. Germline-derived CDR1 and CDR2 are GTSNPN and SVGIG (reference sequence). CDR3 length: 15 amino acids. With 3 bases removed from V and 0 bases from J, the gap between germline ends came to 12 bases. CDR3 region: CAWSEFFSSYNEQFF. The DNA for the CDR3 is TGTGCCTGGAGCGAGTTTTTCAGCTCCTACAATGAGCAGTTCTTC.

The chain joins TRBV6-5 to TRBJ2-2; D tentatively fits TRBD1 or TRBD2 (6 bases each). This CDR3 comprises 15 residues. The germline V and J ends were trimmed by 6 bases and 4 bases, with 15 bases remaining between them. The germline V gene has CDR1 MNHEY and CDR2 SVGAGI. The CDR3: CASSLQGTATGELFF. In DNA, the CDR3 is TGTGCCAGCAGCCTCCAGGGGACTGCCACCGGGGAGCTGTTTTTT.

This clonotype was recorded a few times. The chain couples TRBV4-1 to TRBJ1-6; D is possibly TRBD1 (5 bases). Trimming took off 0 bases at V and 10 bases at J, with 7 bases between the two ends. There are 13 residues in the CDR3. From germline, CDR1 is MGHRA and CDR2 YSYEKL. CDR3 coding DNA: TGCGCCAGCAGCCAAGATCAGGGCTCACCCCTCCACTTT. Amino acids: CASSQDQGSPLHF.

The genes are TRBV6-5 and TRBJ2-2; 15 bases are a match to TRBD2. This CDR3 is built from 21 residues. Germline loops: CDR1 MNHEY, CDR2 SVGAGI. V was pared by 4 bases and J by 5 bases, with 17 bases of the junction left unmatched. The CDR3, as DNA: TGTGCCAGCAGTTCACCTGGACTAGCGGGAGGGCCCGGCCCACGTACCGGGGAGCTGTTTTTT. Its protein is CASSSPGLAGGPGPRTGELFF.

There are many counts of this clonotype. The CDR3: CASSKARVTDTQYF. Here the CDR3 DNA reads TGTGCCAGCAGCAAGGCGCGGGTGACAGATACGCAGTATTTT. The rearrangement links TRBV7-8 to TRBJ2-3; D is perhaps TRBD2 (5 bases). V shed 5 bases and J shed 3 bases, with 12 bases lying between them. Germline V gives CDR1 SGHVS, CDR2 FQNEAQ. The CDR3 spans 14 residues.

This clonotype was seen a few times. V usage is TRBV11-2 and J usage is TRBJ1-2, with D unresolved. Germline V gene lookup returns CDR1 SGHAT and CDR2 FQNNGV. V lost 1 base and J lost 9, with 9 bases in between. The CDR3 totals 12 residues. In DNA form, the CDR3 reads TGTGCCAGCAGCTTAGGGGAGGGCAGCTACACCTTC. Its protein product is CASSLGEGSYTF. Combining the CDR3 with reference TRBV11-2 and TRBJ1-2 gives the whole variable domain EAGVAQSPRYKIIEKRQSVAFWCNPISGHATLYWYQQILGQGPKLLIQFQNNGVVDDSQLPKDRFSAERLKGVDSTLKIQPAKLEDSAVYLCASSLGEGSYTFGSGTRLTVV.

This clonotype was counted a few times. The gene calls are TRBV20-1 and TRBJ2-4, with 10 bases lining up with TRBD1. Germline V gene sequence: CDR1 DFQATT, CDR2 SNEGSKA (reference sequence). V was clipped by 6 bases and J by 2 bases; unmatched bases: 7. The CDR3 has 15 residues. The CDR3 coding sequence is TGCAGTGCGCCTTGGACAGGGGGGACCAAAAACATTCAGTACTTC. Amino acids: CSAPWTGGTKNIQYF.

This clonotype was found a few times. CDR3 amino acids: CASSKSSQRGQETQYF. DNA of the CDR3: TGCGCCAGCAGCAAAAGCTCCCAGCGGGGGCAAGAGACCCAGTACTTC. The rearrangement joins TRBV4-1 to TRBJ2-5, with 8 bases aligning to TRBD2. The ends lost 5 bases at V and 2 bases at J; junction bases unmatched: 10. This CDR3 has 16 residues. Germline V gene lookup returns CDR1 MGHRA and CDR2 YSYEKL.

The CDR3 DNA reads TGTGCCACCAGGGGGGCGGGAGGGAATGAGCAGTTCTTC. Protein product: CATRGAGGNEQFF. The chain carries TRBV24-1 and TRBJ2-1; the match to TRBD2 covers 9 bases. Germline V gene data show CDR1 as KGHDR and CDR2 as SFDVKD. With V trimmed by 7 bases and J by 7 bases, 4 bases remained unmatched. The CDR3 contains 13 residues.

The J gene is TRBJ2-2, the V gene TRBV2; D might be TRBD2 (5 bases). The CDR3 is 14 residues long. The V end lost 5 bases, the J end lost 3 bases, and 10 bases lay between the germline ends. Germline CDR1 is SNHLY and CDR2 is FYNNEI. In DNA form, the CDR3 reads TGTGCCAGCAGTTGGACTCCAGACACCGGGGAGCTGTTTTTT. This translates into CASSWTPDTGELFF.

In this sample, this clonotype turned up a few times. The V and J genes are TRBV7-6 and TRBJ2-7; 9 nucleotides agree with TRBD1. The V gene's germline CDR1 is SGHVS and CDR2 FNYEAQ. Trimming at V came to 2 bases and at J to 2 bases, leaving 4 bases not matched to a gene. CDR3 length equals 15 residues. For the CDR3, the DNA is TGTGCCAGCAGCTTATCTTGGACAGGGGCCTACGAGCAGTACTTC. Translation: CASSLSWTGAYEQYF.

V usage is TRBV4-3 and J usage is TRBJ2-6, with a weak D call TRBD2 (6 bases). Germline loops: CDR1 LGHNA, CDR2 YSLEER. This CDR3 comprises 16 residues. Deletions cut 0 bases from V and 6 bases from J, with 12 bases between. The CDR3 loop is CASSQDVGGKANVLTF. CDR3 DNA: TGCGCCAGCAGCCAAGATGTGGGGGGTAAGGCCAACGTCCTGACTTTC.

This clonotype was counted only a few times. V and J are TRBV20-1 and TRBJ2-7; 7 bases are a match to TRBD1. CDR1 is DFQATT, CDR2 SNEGSKA, per germline (reference sequence). Losses at the gene ends were 2 bases for V and 2 bases for J; bases not matched to a gene: 12. The CDR3 totals 16 residues. CDR3 region: CSARSTSQGSTYEQYF. The CDR3 region has the DNA TGCAGTGCTAGATCAACCTCACAGGGGTCTACCTACGAGCAGTACTTC.

The table lists this clonotype with a few counts. V usage is TRBV7-8 and J usage is TRBJ2-3, with TRBD1 identical over 7 bases. CDR3 size: 15 residues. Germline V gene lookup returns CDR1 SGHVS and CDR2 FQNEAQ. Losses at the gene ends were 5 bases for V and 1 base for J; bases not matched to a gene: 6. The CDR3 DNA reads TGTGCCAGCAGCGGTACCGGGACAGGCACAGATACGCAGTATTTT. Protein: CASSGTGTGTDTQYF.

The chain is built from TRBV3-1 and TRBJ1-1; D uncertain. V dropped 1 base and J dropped 6 bases, with 15 bases sitting between them. In germline, CDR1 is LGHDT, CDR2 YNNKEL (reference sequence). The CDR3 extends over 15 amino acids. Here the CDR3 reads CASSQVSSDGAEAFF. In DNA form, the CDR3 reads TGTGCCAGCAGCCAAGTTTCGTCAGACGGAGCTGAAGCTTTCTTT.

In this sample, this clonotype turned up a few times. Written as DNA, the CDR3 is TGTGCCAGCAGCGCTCAGCAGATCAGTGGCAATGAGCAGTTCTTC. This translates into CASSAQQISGNEQFF. The J gene is TRBJ2-1, the V gene TRBV7-3; D call uncertain. Germline CDR1 reads SGHTA; CDR2 reads FQGTGA. The CDR3 consists of 15 residues. The V and J ends lost 5 bases and 6 bases respectively, with 17 bases between them.

This chain connects TRBV6-6 to TRBJ1-4, with a possible D match to TRBD1 (5 bases). V shed 4 bases and J shed 7 bases, with 13 bases lying between them. From germline, CDR1 is MNHNY and CDR2 SVGAGI (reference sequence). This CDR3 comprises 14 residues. The DNA for the CDR3 is TGTGCCAGCAGTTGGCAGGGAGACAGTGAAAAACTGTTTTTT. This sequence encodes CASSWQGDSEKLFF.

The V call is TRBV11-2, the J call TRBJ1-3; D is ambiguous. The length of the CDR3 is 13 residues. From germline, CDR1 is SGHAT and CDR2 FQNNGV. Trimming took off 5 bases at V and 3 bases at J, with 8 bases between the two ends. CDR3 nucleotides: TGTGCCAGCAGCCATGATGGTGGAAACACCATATATTTT. Residues: CASSHDGGNTIYF.

The rearrangement uses TRBV21-1 and TRBJ2-7. TRBV21-1 is termed a pseudogene. There are 11 residues in the CDR3. As DNA, the CDR3 is TGTGCCAGCAGGAGGATGCCCGAGCAGTACTTC. It codes for CASRRMPEQYF.

This clonotype was seen a handful of times. The V and J genes are TRBV27 and TRBJ1-5; D may be TRBD1 (5 bases). CDR3 length equals 16 residues. The V gene lost 3 bases and the J gene lost 0 bases, with 12 bases spanning the gap. CDR1 is MNHEY, CDR2 SMNVEV, per germline (reference sequence). CDR3 coding DNA: TGTGCCAGCAGTTTTTCCCGGGGGGATAGCAATCAGCCCCAGCATTTT. This encodes CASSFSRGDSNQPQHF.